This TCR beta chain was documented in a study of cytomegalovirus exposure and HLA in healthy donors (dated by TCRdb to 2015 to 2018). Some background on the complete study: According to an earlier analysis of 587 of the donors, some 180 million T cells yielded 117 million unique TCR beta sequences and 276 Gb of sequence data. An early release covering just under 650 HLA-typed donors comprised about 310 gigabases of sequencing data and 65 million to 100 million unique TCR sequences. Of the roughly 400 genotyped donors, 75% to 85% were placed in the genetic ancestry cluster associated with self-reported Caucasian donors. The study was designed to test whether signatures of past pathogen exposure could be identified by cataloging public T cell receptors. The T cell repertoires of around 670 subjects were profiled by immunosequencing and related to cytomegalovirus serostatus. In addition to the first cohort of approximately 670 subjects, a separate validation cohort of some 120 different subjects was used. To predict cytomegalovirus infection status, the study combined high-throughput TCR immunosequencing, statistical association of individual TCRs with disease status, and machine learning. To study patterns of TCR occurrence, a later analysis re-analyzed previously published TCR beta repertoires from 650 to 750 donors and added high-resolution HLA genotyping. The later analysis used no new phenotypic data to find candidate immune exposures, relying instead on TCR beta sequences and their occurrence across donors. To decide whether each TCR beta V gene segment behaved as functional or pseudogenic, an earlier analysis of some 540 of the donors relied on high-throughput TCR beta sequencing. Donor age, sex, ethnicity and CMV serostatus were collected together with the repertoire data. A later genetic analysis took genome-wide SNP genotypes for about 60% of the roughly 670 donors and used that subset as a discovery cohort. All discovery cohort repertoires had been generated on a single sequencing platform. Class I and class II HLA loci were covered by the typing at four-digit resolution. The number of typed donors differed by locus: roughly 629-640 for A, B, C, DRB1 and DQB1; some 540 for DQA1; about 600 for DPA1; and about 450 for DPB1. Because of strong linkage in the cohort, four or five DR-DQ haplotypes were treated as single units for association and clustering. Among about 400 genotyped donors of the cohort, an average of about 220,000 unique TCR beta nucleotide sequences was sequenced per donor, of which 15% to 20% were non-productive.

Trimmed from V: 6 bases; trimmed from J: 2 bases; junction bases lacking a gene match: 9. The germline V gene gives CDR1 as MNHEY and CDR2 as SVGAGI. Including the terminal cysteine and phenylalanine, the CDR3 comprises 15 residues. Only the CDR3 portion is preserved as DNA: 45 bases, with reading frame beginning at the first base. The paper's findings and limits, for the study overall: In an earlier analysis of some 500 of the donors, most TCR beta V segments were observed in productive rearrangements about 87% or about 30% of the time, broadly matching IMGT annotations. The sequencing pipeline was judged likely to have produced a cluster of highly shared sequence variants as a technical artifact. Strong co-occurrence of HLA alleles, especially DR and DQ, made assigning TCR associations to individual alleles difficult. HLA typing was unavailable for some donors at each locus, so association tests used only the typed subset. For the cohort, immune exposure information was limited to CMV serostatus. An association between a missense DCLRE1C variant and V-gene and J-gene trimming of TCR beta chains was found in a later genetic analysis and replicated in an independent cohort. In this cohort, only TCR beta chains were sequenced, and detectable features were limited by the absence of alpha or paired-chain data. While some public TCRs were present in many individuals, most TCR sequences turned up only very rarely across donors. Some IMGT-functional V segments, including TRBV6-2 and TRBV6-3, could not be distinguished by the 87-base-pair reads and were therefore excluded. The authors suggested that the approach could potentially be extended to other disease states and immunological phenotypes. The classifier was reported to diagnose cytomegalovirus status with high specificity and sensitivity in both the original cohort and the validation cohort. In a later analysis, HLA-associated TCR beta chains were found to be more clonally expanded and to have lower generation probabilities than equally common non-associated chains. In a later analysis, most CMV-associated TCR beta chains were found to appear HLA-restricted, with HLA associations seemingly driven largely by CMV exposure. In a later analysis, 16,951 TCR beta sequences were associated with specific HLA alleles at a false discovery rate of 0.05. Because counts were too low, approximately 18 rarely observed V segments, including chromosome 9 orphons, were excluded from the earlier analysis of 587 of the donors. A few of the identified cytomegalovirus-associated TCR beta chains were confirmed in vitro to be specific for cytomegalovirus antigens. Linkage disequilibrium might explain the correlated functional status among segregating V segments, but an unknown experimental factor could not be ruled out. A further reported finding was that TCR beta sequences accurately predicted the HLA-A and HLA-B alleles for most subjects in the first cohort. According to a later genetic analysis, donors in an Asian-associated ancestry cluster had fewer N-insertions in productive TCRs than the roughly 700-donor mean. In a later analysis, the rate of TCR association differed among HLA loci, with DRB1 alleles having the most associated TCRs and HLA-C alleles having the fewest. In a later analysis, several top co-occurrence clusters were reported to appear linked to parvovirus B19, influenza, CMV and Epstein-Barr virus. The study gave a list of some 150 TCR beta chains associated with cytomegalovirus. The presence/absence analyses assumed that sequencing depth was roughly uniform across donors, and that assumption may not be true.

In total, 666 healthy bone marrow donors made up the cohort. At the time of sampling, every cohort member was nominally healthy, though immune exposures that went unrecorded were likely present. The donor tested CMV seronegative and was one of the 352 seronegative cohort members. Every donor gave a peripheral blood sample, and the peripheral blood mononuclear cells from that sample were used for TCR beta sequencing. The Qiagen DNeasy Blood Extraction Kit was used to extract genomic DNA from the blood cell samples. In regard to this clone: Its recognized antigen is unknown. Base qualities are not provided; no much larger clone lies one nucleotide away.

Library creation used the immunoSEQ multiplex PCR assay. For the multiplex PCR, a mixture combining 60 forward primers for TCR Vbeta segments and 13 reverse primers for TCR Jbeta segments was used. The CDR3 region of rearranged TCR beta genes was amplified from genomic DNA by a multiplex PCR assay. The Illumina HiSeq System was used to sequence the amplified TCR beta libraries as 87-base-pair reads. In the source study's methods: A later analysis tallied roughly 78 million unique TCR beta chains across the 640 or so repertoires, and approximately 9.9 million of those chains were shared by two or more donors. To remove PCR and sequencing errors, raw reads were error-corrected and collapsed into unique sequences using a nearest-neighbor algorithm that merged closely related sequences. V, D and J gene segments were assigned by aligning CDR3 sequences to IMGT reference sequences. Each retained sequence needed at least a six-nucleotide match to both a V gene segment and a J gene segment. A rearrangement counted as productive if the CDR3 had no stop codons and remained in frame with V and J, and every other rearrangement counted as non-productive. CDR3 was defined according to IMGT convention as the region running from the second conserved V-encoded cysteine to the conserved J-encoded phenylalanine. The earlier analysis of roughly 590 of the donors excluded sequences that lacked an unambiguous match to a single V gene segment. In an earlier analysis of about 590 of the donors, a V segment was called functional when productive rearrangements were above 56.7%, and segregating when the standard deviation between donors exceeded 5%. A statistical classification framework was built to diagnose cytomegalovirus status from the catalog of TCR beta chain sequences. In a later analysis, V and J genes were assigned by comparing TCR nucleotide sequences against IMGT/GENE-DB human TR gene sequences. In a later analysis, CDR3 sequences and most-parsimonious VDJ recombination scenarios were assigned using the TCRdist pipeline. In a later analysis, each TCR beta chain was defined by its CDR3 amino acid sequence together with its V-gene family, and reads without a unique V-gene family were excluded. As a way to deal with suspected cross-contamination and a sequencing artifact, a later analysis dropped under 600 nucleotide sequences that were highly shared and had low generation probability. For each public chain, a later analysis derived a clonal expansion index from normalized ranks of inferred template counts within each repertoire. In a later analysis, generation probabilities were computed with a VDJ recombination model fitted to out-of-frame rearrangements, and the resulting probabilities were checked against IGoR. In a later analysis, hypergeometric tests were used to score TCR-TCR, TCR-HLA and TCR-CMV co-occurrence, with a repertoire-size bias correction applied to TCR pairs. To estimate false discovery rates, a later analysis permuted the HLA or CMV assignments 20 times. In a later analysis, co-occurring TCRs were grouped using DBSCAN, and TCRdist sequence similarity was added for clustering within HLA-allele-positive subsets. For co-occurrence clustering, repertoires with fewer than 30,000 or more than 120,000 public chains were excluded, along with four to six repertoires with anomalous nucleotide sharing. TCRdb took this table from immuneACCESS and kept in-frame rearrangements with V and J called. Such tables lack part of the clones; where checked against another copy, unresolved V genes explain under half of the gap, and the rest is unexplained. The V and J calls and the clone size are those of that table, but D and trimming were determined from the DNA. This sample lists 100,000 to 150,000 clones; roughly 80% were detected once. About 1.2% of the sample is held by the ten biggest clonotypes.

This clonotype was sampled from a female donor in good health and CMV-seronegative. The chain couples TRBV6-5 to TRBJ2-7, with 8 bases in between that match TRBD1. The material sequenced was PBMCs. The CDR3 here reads CASRTTYRGTYEQYF. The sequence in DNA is TGTGCCAGCAGGACAACCTACAGGGGGACCTACGAGCAGTACTTC.